These T cell receptor beta chains were read from a single sample in a study of T cell repertoires in cytomegalovirus infection. TCRdb independently ran MiXCR on the reads; one entry per CDR3 protein. Of about 230,000 distinct CDR3 sequences detected, 6.5% appear once; the ten largest clones hold less than 7.5%. Sequenced input: PBMCs. These receptors were collected from a human donor in good health (CMV status not recorded). Some clones in this sample may be carry-over from other donors' samples. The CDR3 runs from the conserved cysteine through the conserved F or W. D genes are given only for firm matches. A clone size is listed for some rows: how often the clone was seen (once, few, many), or a class if it is expanded.

j_call,v_call,clone_size,d_call,cdr3_aa,cdr3_nt
TRBJ2-7,TRBV10-3,NA,NA,CAISESRGNEQYF,TGTGCCATCAGTGAGTCACGGGGGAACGAGCAGTACTTC
TRBJ2-6,TRBV10-3,many,TRBD1,CAISGDSHSGANVLTF,TGTGCCATCAGCGGGGACAGCCACTCTGGGGCCAACGTCCTGACTTTC
TRBJ2-3,TRBV7-2,many,NA,CASRRRGRGFTDTQYF,TGTGCCAGCAGGAGGAGGGGCAGGGGTTTTACAGATACGCAGTATTTT
TRBJ1-5,TRBV7-3,many,TRBD1,CASSLQTGGNQPQHF,TGTGCCAGCAGCCTACAGACAGGGGGCAATCAGCCCCAGCATTTT
TRBJ2-6,TRBV2,many,TRBD1,CAASDRAFSGANVLTF,TGTGCCGCCTCGGACAGGGCCTTCTCTGGGGCCAACGTCCTGACTTTC
TRBJ1-1,TRBV20-1,many,NA,CSARALGLEAFF,TGCAGTGCTAGAGCCCTCGGGCTTGAAGCTTTCTTT
TRBJ1-4,TRBV10-3,many,NA,CAISDATNEKLFF,TGTGCCATCAGTGATGCAACTAATGAAAAACTGTTTTTT
TRBJ2-7,TRBV4-1,many,NA,CASSQRRGYEQYF,TGCGCCAGCAGCCAAAGGAGGGGTTACGAGCAGTACTTC
TRBJ1-5,TRBV28,many,TRBD1,CASSSHGTGSDQPQHF,TGTGCCAGCAGTTCCCACGGGACAGGGAGCGATCAGCCCCAGCATTTT
TRBJ1-4,TRBV6-2/TRBV6-3,many,NA,CASRSPPAGEKLFF,TGTGCCAGCAGGAGTCCGCCTGCCGGGGAAAAACTGTTTTTT
TRBJ2-7,TRBV20-1,many,TRBD2,CSAPRGTSGGAGQYF,TGCAGTGCCCCCCGGGGGACTAGCGGGGGGGCCGGGCAGTACTTC
TRBJ2-5,TRBV29-1,many,TRBD2,CSPPRLAVQETQYF,TGCAGCCCCCCGCGGCTAGCGGTCCAAGAGACCCAGTACTTC
TRBJ1-1,TRBV7-2,many,NA,CASSLGWVNTEAFF,TGTGCCAGCAGCTTAGGGTGGGTGAACACTGAAGCTTTCTTT
TRBJ1-4,TRBV2,few,NA,CASRPFSTTNEKLFF,TGTGCCAGCAGGCCCTTTTCCACAACTAATGAAAAACTGTTTTTT
TRBJ1-2,TRBV12-3/TRBV12-4,many,NA,CASSLEPRNYGYTF,TGTGCCAGCAGTTTAGAACCTCGGAACTATGGCTACACCTTC
TRBJ2-2,TRBV7-3,many,NA,CASSPGLAYTGELFF,TGTGCCAGCAGCCCTGGTCTGGCTTACACCGGGGAGCTGTTTTTT
TRBJ1-1,TRBV7-2,many,NA,CASSLVGAVTTEAFF,TGTGCCAGCAGCTTAGTCGGAGCAGTGACGACTGAAGCTTTCTTT
TRBJ1-1,TRBV28,many,NA,CASSRNRVHTEAFF,TGTGCCAGCAGTCGAAACAGGGTTCACACTGAAGCTTTCTTT
TRBJ2-7,TRBV20-1,many,NA,CSARDKGYKQYF,TGCAGTGCTAGAGATAAGGGGTATAAGCAGTACTTC
TRBJ1-5,TRBV20-1,NA,NA,CSAIYPRGIRDQPQHF,TGCAGTGCTATATATCCCAGGGGTATTCGAGATCAGCCCCAGCATTTT
TRBJ1-1,TRBV3-1,many,NA,CASSPRQLVMNTEAFF,TGTGCCAGCAGCCCAAGACAGTTGGTGATGAACACTGAAGCTTTCTTT
TRBJ1-1,TRBV7-9,many,NA,CASSLSHQTRRQNTEAFF,TGTGCCAGCAGCTTATCGCACCAGACGAGAAGACAGAACACTGAAGCTTTCTTT
TRBJ2-1,TRBV6-1,many,TRBD1,CASSEYGTGLYNEQFF,TGTGCCAGCAGTGAATACGGGACAGGACTCTACAATGAGCAGTTCTTC
TRBJ1-4,TRBV28,many,NA,CASISGGLDEKLFF,TGTGCCAGCATCTCTGGGGGGTTGGATGAAAAACTGTTTTTT
TRBJ2-7,TRBV15,many,NA,CATTQGYSYEQYF,TGTGCCACCACCCAGGGGTACTCCTACGAGCAGTACTTC
TRBJ1-1,TRBV20-1,many,NA,CSARGSNTEAFF,TGCAGTGCTAGAGGCTCGAACACTGAAGCTTTCTTT
TRBJ2-3,TRBV20-1,many,NA,CSAGQTRDSQYF,TGCAGTGCTGGTCAGACTAGGGACTCGCAGTATTTT
TRBJ1-1,TRBV7-9,many,TRBD1,CASSFTGTELGNTEAFF,TGTGCCAGCAGCTTTACCGGGACAGAACTAGGTAACACTGAAGCTTTCTTT
TRBJ1-4,TRBV19,many,NA,CASSPSGVQKLFF,TGTGCCAGTAGTCCATCGGGCGTGCAGAAACTGTTTTTT
TRBJ1-6,TRBV4-1,many,NA,CASSQGGSNSPLHF,TGCGCCAGCAGCCAAGGTGGCAGTAATTCACCCCTCCACTTT
TRBJ2-2,TRBV7-2,many,NA,CASSFLGFHGELFF,TGTGCCAGCAGCTTCCTAGGGTTCCACGGGGAGCTGTTTTTT
TRBJ1-1,TRBV20-1,many,NA,CSALHRRLNTEAFF,TGCAGTGCATTGCACAGGAGACTGAACACTGAAGCTTTCTTT
TRBJ2-2,TRBV12-3/TRBV12-4,many,TRBD1,CASSPGTGRTGELFF,TGTGCCAGCAGTCCCGGGACAGGGCGTACGGGGGAGCTGTTTTTT
TRBJ2-2,TRBV7-2,many,TRBD2,CASSPVSSGEENTGELFF,TGTGCCAGCAGCCCGGTGTCTAGCGGGGAAGAGAACACCGGGGAGCTGTTTTTT
TRBJ1-1,TRBV7-9,many,NA,CASSLAPRARAEAFF,TGTGCCAGCAGCTTAGCGCCCAGGGCCAGGGCTGAAGCTTTCTTT
TRBJ2-5,TRBV5-4,many,NA,CASSPGGSRAETQYF,TGTGCCAGCAGCCCCGGCGGGTCAAGGGCAGAGACCCAGTACTTC
TRBJ1-6,TRBV30,many,NA,CAWSTPGELTGDSPLHF,TGTGCCTGGAGTACGCCGGGGGAATTGACAGGAGATTCACCCCTCCACTTT
TRBJ1-2,TRBV7-2,many,TRBD1,CASSLKTGANYGYTF,TGTGCCAGCAGCCTAAAGACAGGGGCGAACTATGGCTACACCTTC
TRBJ2-3,TRBV14,many,NA,CASSHLSTGDTQYF,TGTGCCAGCAGCCACTTGTCGACTGGGGATACGCAGTATTTT
TRBJ1-1,TRBV4-2,few,NA,CASSQPGRLNTEAFF,TGTGCCAGCAGCCAACCAGGGCGTTTGAACACTGAAGCTTTCTTT
TRBJ2-2,TRBV19,few,TRBD1,CASSPSLDRVGGELFF,TGTGCCAGTAGTCCCTCCCTCGACAGGGTTGGCGGGGAGCTGTTTTTT
TRBJ2-1,TRBV12-3/TRBV12-4,many,NA,CASTPFEGLQEQFF,TGTGCCAGCACTCCATTCGAAGGGCTCCAGGAGCAGTTCTTC